The next 18 T cell receptor beta chains were all read from a single sample in a study of control samples from healthy donors and cancer patients. The repertoire was sequenced with immunoSEQ multiplex PCR; TCRdb's copy has only in-frame clones and lacks some. This table holds roughly 130,000 clones, around nine tenths found once. The source material was blood. The receptors come from a man aged 18 to 29 in good health.

The chain links TRBV7-6 to TRBJ2-5, with 9 nucleotides matching TRBD2. This CDR3 has 16 amino acids. J gave up 5 bases and V 4 bases, and 11 bases lay outside the gene matches. Germline V gives CDR1 SGHVS, CDR2 FNYEAQ. This chain's CDR3 is CASSSSGDVWAETQYF. The CDR3 region has the DNA TGTGCCAGCAGCTCTAGCGGGGACGTTTGGGCGGAGACCCAGTACTTC.

The rearrangement links TRBV2 to TRBJ2-1, with D tentatively TRBD2 (5 bases). V dropped 6 bases and J dropped 4 bases, with 13 bases sitting between them. Germline V lookup: CDR1 SNHLY, CDR2 FYNNEI. CDR3 length: 14 amino acids. CDR3 residues: CASSADRGYNEQFF. The CDR3 region has the DNA TGTGCCAGCAGCGCTGACCGGGGTTACAATGAGCAGTTCTTC.

This clone appeared once. The J gene is TRBJ1-3, the V gene TRBV29-1; no definite D call. Deletions cut 5 bases from V and 7 bases from J, with 9 bases between. From germline, CDR1 is SQVTM and CDR2 ANQGSEA. The CDR3 contains 11 residues. Written as DNA, the CDR3 is TGCAGCGTTTTAGTAGGGAACACCATATATTTT. Residues: CSVLVGNTIYF. The variable domain in full, completed from reference TRBV29-1 and TRBJ1-3, reads SAVISQKPSRDICQRGTSLTIQCQVDSQVTMMFWYRQQPGQSLTLIATANQGSEATYESGFVIDKFPISRPNLTFSTLTVSNMSPEDSSIYLCSVLVGNTIYFGEGSWLTVV.

The J gene is TRBJ2-5, the V gene TRBV9; D may match TRBD1 or TRBD2 (5 bases each). Germline V lookup: CDR1 SGDLS, CDR2 YYNGEE. The CDR3 loop spans 15 amino acids. V gave up 4 bases and J gave up 2 bases, with 15 bases separating them. The CDR3 DNA reads as TGTGCCAGCAGCCCCGGGACGGGGAATCAAGAGACCCAGTACTTC. It encodes CASSPGTGNQETQYF.

This chain links TRBV19 with TRBJ1-3, with D perhaps TRBD1 (6 bases). The CDR3 extends over 19 amino acids. V was cut by 7 bases and J by 4 bases, with 29 bases left in between. Germline V lookup: CDR1 LNHDA, CDR2 SQIVND (reference sequence). The CDR3 DNA sequence: TGTGCCAGTATCTTATGGGCAGGGGACCTCTTCGGCTGGGGAAACACCATATATTTT. It translates to CASILWAGDLFGWGNTIYF.

This clone was seen only a few times. CDR3 nucleotides: TGTGCCAGCAGCCGCGGGAGCTACGAGCAGTACTTC. Translation: CASSRGSYEQYF. The V call is TRBV3-1 (or the pseudogene TRBV3-2), the J call TRBJ2-7, with 7 bases identical to TRBD2. V was pared by 4 bases and J by 3 bases, with 0 bases of the junction left unmatched. In germline, CDR1 is LGHDT, CDR2 YNNKEL (reference sequence). The CDR3 loop spans 12 amino acids.

This clone was detected once. V is TRBV6-5 and J is TRBJ1-3, with 10 bases identical to TRBD1. This CDR3 spans 14 amino acids. Germline V gene lookup returns CDR1 MNHEY and CDR2 SVGAGI. Unmatched junction bases numbered 1, after V lost 6 bases and J lost 2 bases. Here the CDR3 DNA reads TGTGCCAGCAGAGGGACAGGGGCTGGAAACACCATATATTTT. Translated: CASRGTGAGNTIYF.

This chain links TRBV30 with TRBJ1-6; D is perhaps TRBD1 (5 bases). Trimming pared 0 bases from V and 2 bases from J, leaving 20 bases between. Germline values: CDR1 GTSNPN, CDR2 SVGIG (reference sequence). CDR3 length: 19 amino acids. The chain's CDR3 is CAWSVSGTYNGAYNSPLHF. In nucleotides, the CDR3 is TGTGCCTGGAGTGTAAGCGGGACGTATAATGGCGCCTATAATTCACCCCTCCACTTT. Full variable domain (missing parts from reference TRBV30 and TRBJ1-6): SQTIHQWPATLVQPVGSPLSLECTVEGTSNPNLYWYRQAAGRGLQLLFYSVGIGQISSEVPQNLSASRPQDRQFILSSKKLLLSDSGFYLCAWSVSGTYNGAYNSPLHFGNGTRLTVT.

The chain employs TRBV19 and TRBJ1-4; D gene unclear. Trimming cost V 7 bases and J 4 bases, with 19 bases left between them. Germline loops: CDR1 LNHDA, CDR2 SQIVND (reference sequence). The CDR3 runs to 16 residues. CDR3 in amino acids: CASTEWAKGFNEKLFF. The CDR3, as DNA: TGTGCCAGTACGGAATGGGCGAAGGGCTTTAATGAAAAACTGTTTTTT.

This clone was recorded a few times. V gene TRBV5-1 combines with J gene TRBJ2-1; 8 positions agree with TRBD1. From germline, CDR1 is SGHRS and CDR2 YFSETQ. This CDR3 spans 14 amino acids. The trim removed 4 bases at V and 8 bases at J, leaving 8 bases unmatched. The CDR3 reads CASSPPGGSDEQFF. The CDR3, as DNA: TGCGCCAGCAGCCCCCCAGGGGGCTCGGATGAGCAGTTCTTC.

The chain carries TRBV27 and TRBJ1-5, with 7 bases fitting TRBD1. CDR3 length: 14 residues. Trimming cost V 4 bases and J 4 bases; bases outside gene matches: 4. CDR1 is MNHEY, CDR2 SMNVEV, per germline (reference sequence). The CDR3: CASSWTGPNQPQHF. In DNA form, the CDR3 reads TGTGCCAGCAGTTGGACAGGCCCAAATCAGCCCCAGCATTTT.

The V call is TRBV12-5, the J call TRBJ2-3; perhaps TRBD2 as D (5 bases). The CDR3 has 14 amino acids. Trimming took 6 bases from V and 2 from J, leaving 12 bases between them. Germline assignment: CDR1 LGHNT and CDR2 FRNRAP. This chain's CDR3 is CASGRTRSTDTQYF. CDR3 in DNA: TGTGCTAGTGGACGTACTAGATCCACAGATACGCAGTATTTT.

DNA of the CDR3: TGTGCCAGCAGTCTGCTAGATCAGCCCCAGCATTTT. Amino acids: CASSLLDQPQHF. V gene TRBV12-3 or TRBV12-4 combines with J gene TRBJ1-5; D gene unclear. The CDR3 is 12 residues long. Trimming left V 5 bases short and J 5 bases short, with 7 bases between.

The chain links TRBV6-1 to TRBJ1-2; tentatively, D is TRBD1 (6 bases). CDR3 length: 13 amino acids. Trimming shortened V by 2 bases and J by 4 bases, and 8 bases separated the two germline ends. The germline V gene has CDR1 MNHNS and CDR2 SASEGT. The CDR3 DNA reads TGTGCCAGCAGTGAATCAGGGGCCTATGGCTACACCTTC. It encodes CASSESGAYGYTF.

The chain has TRBV5-5 and TRBJ2-7; possibly TRBD1 for D (6 bases). CDR3 length: 11 amino acids. Germline-derived CDR1 and CDR2 are SGHKS and YYEKEE (reference sequence). V was trimmed by 7 bases and J by 4 bases, leaving 9 bases between them. The CDR3 here is CASSQGYEQYF. CDR3 DNA: TGTGCCAGCTCTCAGGGGTACGAGCAGTACTTC.

The rearrangement links TRBV27 to TRBJ2-3; D remains ambiguous. Trimming took 3 bases from V and 7 from J, leaving 2 bases between them. This CDR3 region has 10 residues. Per germline, CDR1 MNHEY and CDR2 SMNVEV (reference sequence). The CDR3 coding sequence is TGTGCCAGCAGTTTCCATACGCAGTATTTT. This translates into CASSFHTQYF.

The gene calls are TRBV30 and TRBJ2-3; D is unclear. This CDR3 contains 11 residues. CDR1 is GTSNPN, CDR2 SVGIG, per germline (reference sequence). V lost 7 bases and J 2 bases, leaving 7 bases between the germline ends. The CDR3 DNA sequence: TGTGCCTCCCAGAACACAGATACGCAGTATTTT. It codes for CASQNTDTQYF.

The chain carries TRBV28 and TRBJ2-7, with 8 bases matching TRBD2. The CDR3 runs 16 residues. J was trimmed by 4 bases and V by 7 bases; bases with no gene match: 15. Germline CDR1 reads MDHEN; CDR2 reads SYDVKM. CDR3 in DNA: TGTGCCAGCACTCCCGGGGGGGGACACGGCAAATACGAGCAGTACGTC. Its translation is CASTPGGGHGKYEQYV.